This T cell receptor beta chain emerged from a study of T-cell reconstitution after alpha-beta-depleted transplantation in children. General observations from the study: Once a year had passed after transplant, T-cell counts and diversity came mostly from newly produced T cells.

Unique molecular identifiers were incorporated into the prepared TCRbeta library. MiXCR, applied by TCRdb to the PCR reads, yields one record per CDR3 protein. The profile shows 98,000 or so distinct CDR3 sequences, 5% to 7% of them singletons. This clonotype was observed at least ten times. Its antigen is unknown. Germline V gives CDR1 SNHLY, CDR2 FYNNEI. There are 14 residues in the CDR3. V lost 1 base to trimming and J lost 4 bases, with 8 bases between them. The sequence came from a male patient aged 2-15 years who had a stem cell transplant for acute lymphoblastic leukemia, so the T cells may come from the graft donor. The sequenced sample was PBMCs, mostly from graft donor cells, obtained 360 days after TCRalphabeta/CD19-depleted stem cell transplant. This chain uses TRBV2 with TRBJ1-5; D is ambiguous. The CDR3 nucleotides are TGTGCCAGCAGTGAAGGGTTGGGGAATCAGCCCCAGCATTTT. This translates into CASSEGLGNQPQHF.